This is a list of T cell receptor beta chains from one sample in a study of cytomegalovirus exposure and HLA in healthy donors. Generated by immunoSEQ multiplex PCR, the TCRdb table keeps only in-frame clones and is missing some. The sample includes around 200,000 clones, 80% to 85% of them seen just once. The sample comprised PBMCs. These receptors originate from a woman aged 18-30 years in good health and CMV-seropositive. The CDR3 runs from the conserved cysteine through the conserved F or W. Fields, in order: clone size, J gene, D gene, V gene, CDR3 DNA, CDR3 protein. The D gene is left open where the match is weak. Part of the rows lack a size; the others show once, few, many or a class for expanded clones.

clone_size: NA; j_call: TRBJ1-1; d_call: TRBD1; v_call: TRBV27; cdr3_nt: TGTGCCAGCAGACGGGGAACCCAGGACAGGTACACTGAAGCTTTCTTT; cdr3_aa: CASRRGTQDRYTEAFF
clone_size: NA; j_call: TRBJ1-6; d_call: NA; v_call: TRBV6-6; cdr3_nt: TGTGCCAGCAGTTCCAGTTATAATTCACCCCTCCACTTT; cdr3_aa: CASSSSYNSPLHF
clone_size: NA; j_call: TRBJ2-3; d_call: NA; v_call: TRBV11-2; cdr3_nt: TGTGCCAGCAGCTTAGACTTGGGACTTATGACAGATACGCAGTATTTT; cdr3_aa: CASSLDLGLMTDTQYF
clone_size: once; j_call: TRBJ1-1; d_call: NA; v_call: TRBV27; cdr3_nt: TGTGCCAGCAGTTCGTTAAACATGAACACTGAAGCTTTCTTT; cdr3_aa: CASSSLNMNTEAFF
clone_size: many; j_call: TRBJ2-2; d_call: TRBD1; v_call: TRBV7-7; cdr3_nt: TGTGCCAGCAGCACGGGACAGGGCTTTACCGGGGAGCTGTTTTTT; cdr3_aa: CASSTGQGFTGELFF
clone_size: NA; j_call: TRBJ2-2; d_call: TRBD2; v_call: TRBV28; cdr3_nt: TGTGCCAGCAGTTTCCCGATCGGACTAGCGGGGGCCGGGGAGCTGTTTTTT; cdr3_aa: CASSFPIGLAGAGELFF
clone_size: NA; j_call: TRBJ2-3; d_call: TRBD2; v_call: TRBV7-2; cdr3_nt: TGTGCCAGCAGCTTATCCATGCGGGGGAGAAGCACAGATACGCAGTATTTT; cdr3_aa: CASSLSMRGRSTDTQYF
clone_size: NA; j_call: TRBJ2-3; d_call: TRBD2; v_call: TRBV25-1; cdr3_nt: TGTGCCACAAGCACCCCAGCGGGGGCAGATACGCAGTATTTT; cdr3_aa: CATSTPAGADTQYF
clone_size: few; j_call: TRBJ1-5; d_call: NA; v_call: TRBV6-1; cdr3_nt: TGTGCCAGCGGTGAAACTACGACAGCCCCCGAATTCGGACAGCCCCAGCATTTT; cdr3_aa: CASGETTTAPEFGQPQHF
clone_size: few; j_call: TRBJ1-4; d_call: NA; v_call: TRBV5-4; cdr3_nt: TGTGCCAGCAGCTTGGGGCGGGAAAAACTGTTTTTT; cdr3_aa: CASSLGREKLFF
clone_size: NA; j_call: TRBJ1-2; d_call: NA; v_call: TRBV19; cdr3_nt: TGTGCCAGTAGTATGAAGGAGATCTATGGCTACACCTTC; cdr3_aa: CASSMKEIYGYTF
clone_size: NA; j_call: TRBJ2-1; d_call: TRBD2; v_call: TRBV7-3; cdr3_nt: TGTGCCAGCAGCTCCACCGGGACTACCTACAATGAGCAGTTCTTC; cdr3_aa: CASSSTGTTYNEQFF
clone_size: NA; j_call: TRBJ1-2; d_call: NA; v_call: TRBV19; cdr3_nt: TGTGCCAGCGTTACAAGAGGGCCCAACTATGGCTACACCTTC; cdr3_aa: CASVTRGPNYGYTF
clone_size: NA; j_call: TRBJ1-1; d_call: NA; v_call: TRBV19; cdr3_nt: TGTGCCAGTAGTATAGCAGGCAGTGAAGCTTTCTTT; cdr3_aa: CASSIAGSEAFF
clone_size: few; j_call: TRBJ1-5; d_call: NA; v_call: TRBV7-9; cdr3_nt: TGTGCCAGCAGCTTAGGGACTAATCAGCCCCAGCATTTT; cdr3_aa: CASSLGTNQPQHF
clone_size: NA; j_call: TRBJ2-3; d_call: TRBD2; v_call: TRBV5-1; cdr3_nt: TGCGCCAGCAGCCTCAACGGGCGGGGGGGCACAGATACGCAGTATTTT; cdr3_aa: CASSLNGRGGTDTQYF
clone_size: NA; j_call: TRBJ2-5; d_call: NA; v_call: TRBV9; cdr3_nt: TGTGCCAGCAGCGCCAACCAAGAGACCCAGTACTTC; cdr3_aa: CASSANQETQYF